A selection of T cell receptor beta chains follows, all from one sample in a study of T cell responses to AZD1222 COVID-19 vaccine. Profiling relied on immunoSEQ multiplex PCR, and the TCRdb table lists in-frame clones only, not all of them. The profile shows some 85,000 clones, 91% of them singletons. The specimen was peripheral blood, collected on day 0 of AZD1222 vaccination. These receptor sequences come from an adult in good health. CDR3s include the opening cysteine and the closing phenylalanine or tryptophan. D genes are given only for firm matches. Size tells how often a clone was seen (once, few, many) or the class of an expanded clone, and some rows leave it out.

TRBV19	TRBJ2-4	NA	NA	TGTGCCAGTAGGGACGGTCTAGCCAAAAACATTCAGTACTTC	CASRDGLAKNIQYF
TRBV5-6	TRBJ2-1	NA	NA	TGTGCCAGCAGCTTCGCAGCAAATGAGCAGTTCTTC	CASSFAANEQFF
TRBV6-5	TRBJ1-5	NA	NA	TGTGCCAGCGGGAATCAGCCCCAGCATTTT	CASGNQPQHF
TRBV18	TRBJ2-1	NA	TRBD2	TGTGCCAGCTCACCGGCGACTAGCGGGATTGGCGGCGAGCAGTTCTTC	CASSPATSGIGGEQFF
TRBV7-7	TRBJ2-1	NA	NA	TGTGCTAGCAGCCCAGGACCTGAGCAGAATGAGCAGTTCTTC	CASSPGPEQNEQFF
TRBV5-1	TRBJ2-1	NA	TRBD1	TGCGCCAGCAGCTTGGCGGGGACAGACTACAATGAGCAGTTCTTC	CASSLAGTDYNEQFF
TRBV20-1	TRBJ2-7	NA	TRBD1	TGCAGTGCTAGTGAGGGCAGGGGGCGCGAGCAGTACTTC	CSASEGRGREQYF
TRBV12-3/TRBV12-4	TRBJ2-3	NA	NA	TGTGCCAGCACCACGGGCGGCACAGATACGCAGTATTTT	CASTTGGTDTQYF
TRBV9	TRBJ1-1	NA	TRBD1	TGTGCCAGCAGCTTCGGACAGGGGACCTTGAACACTGAAGCTTTCTTT	CASSFGQGTLNTEAFF
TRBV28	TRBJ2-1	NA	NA	TGTGCCAGCAGTTTAGGGGGATCACAAGGCAATGAGCAGTTCTTC	CASSLGGSQGNEQFF
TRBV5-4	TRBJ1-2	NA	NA	TGTGCCAGCAGCTTGTTCGGGGGCTGGTATGGCTACACCTTC	CASSLFGGWYGYTF
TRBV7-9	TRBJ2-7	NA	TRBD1	TGTGCCAGCAGCTTAAGAGGGGGCGATGCATTCCACTCCTACGAGCAGTACTTC	CASSLRGGDAFHSYEQYF
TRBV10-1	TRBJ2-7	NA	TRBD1	TGCGCCAGCAGTGACGGGGGACAGGGCAACGAGCAGTACTTC	CASSDGGQGNEQYF
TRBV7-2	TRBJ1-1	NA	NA	TGTGCCAGCAGCTTATCCAGGGACACTGAAGCTTTCTTT	CASSLSRDTEAFF
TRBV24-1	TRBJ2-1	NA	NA	TGTGCCACCAGTCGCGACAACTACAATGAGCAGTTCTTC	CATSRDNYNEQFF
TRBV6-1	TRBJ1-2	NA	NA	TGTGCCAGCAGAGAATCAGGCAGGGGCTACACCTTC	CASRESGRGYTF
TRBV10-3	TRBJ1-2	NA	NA	TGTGCCATCAGTGAGTCTAAGGGGTATGGCTACACCTTC	CAISESKGYGYTF
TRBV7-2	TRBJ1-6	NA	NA	TGTGCCAGCAGCTTAGCCGCAGGGGTGGATTCACCCCTCCACTTT	CASSLAAGVDSPLHF
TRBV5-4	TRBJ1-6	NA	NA	TGTGCCAGCAGCTTGTCACAGGTTATGTCACCCCTCCACTTT	CASSLSQVMSPLHF
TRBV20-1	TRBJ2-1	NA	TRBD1	TGCAGTGCTAGTGACAGGGGACTTCACAATGAGCAGTTCTTC	CSASDRGLHNEQFF
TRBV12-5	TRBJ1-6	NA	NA	TGTGCTAGTGGTTACCCCCCGGGGGCGGTTAATTCACCCCTCCACTTT	CASGYPPGAVNSPLHF
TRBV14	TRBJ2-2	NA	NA	TGTGCCAGCAGCCAACTGGGTCTGAACACCGGGGAGCTGTTTTTT	CASSQLGLNTGELFF
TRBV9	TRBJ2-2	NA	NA	TGTGCCAGCAGCGGTGGGGGGACCTCGAACACCGGGGAGCTGTTTTTT	CASSGGGTSNTGELFF
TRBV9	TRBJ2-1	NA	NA	TGTGCCAGCGGTAGATGGGGACTGGCAGGGAACAATGAGCAGTTCTTC	CASGRWGLAGNNEQFF
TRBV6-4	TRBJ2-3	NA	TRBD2	TGTGCCAGCAGTGCACTAGCGGACCACACAGATACGCAGTATTTT	CASSALADHTDTQYF
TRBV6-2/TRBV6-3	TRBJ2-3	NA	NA	TGTGCCAGCAGCCAGACAGATACGCAGTATTTT	CASSQTDTQYF
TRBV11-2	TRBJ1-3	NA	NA	TGTGCCAGCAGCCCACGGACAGTGACAAGAAACACCATATATTTT	CASSPRTVTRNTIYF
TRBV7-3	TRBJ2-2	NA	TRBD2	TGTGCCAGCAGCCTCGGGGGGGCGAACACCGGGGAGCTGTTTTTT	CASSLGGANTGELFF
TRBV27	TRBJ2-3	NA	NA	TGTGCCAGCAGTTTGCGGAAAGGGCGAAGCACAGATACGCAGTATTTT	CASSLRKGRSTDTQYF
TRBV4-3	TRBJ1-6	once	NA	TGCGCCAGCAGTAGGAACCCTGCGGATTCACCCCTCCACTTT	CASSRNPADSPLHF
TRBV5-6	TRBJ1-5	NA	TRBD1	TGTGCCAGCAGCTTGGCAATGACAGGGACGAATCAGCCCCAGCATTTT	CASSLAMTGTNQPQHF
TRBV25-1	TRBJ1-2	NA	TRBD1	TGTGCCAGCAGCCGGGGACAGAACTATGGCTACACCTTC	CASSRGQNYGYTF
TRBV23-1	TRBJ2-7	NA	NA	TGCGCCAGCAGTCAATCGTTGGATACCCAGCAGTACTTC	CASSQSLDTQQYF
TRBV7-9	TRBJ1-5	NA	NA	TGTGCCAGCAGCTTAGCGCTGGGCGACAATCAGCCCCAGCATTTT	CASSLALGDNQPQHF
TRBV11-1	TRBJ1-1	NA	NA	TGTGCCAGCAGCTTAGAGGGTTTAGAAGCTTTCTTT	CASSLEGLEAFF
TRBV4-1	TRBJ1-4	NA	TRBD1	TGCGCCAGCAGCCAAGATGGGACAGGGGGCGAAAAACTGTTTTTT	CASSQDGTGGEKLFF
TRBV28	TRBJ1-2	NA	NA	TGTGCCAGCAGTCCCCCCGGCAGGGTCGGCTATGGCTACACCTTC	CASSPPGRVGYGYTF
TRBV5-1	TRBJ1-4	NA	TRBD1	TGCGCCAGCAGCTCATGGGGGACAGACAAAAAACTGTTTTTT	CASSSWGTDKKLFF
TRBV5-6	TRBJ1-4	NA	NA	TGTGCCAGCAGCCCCCCCGCGGGGGTTGAAAAACTGTTTTTT	CASSPPAGVEKLFF
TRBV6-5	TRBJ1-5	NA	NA	TGTGCCAGCAGTACCCGGGTCCTTAGCAATCAGCCCCAGCATTTT	CASSTRVLSNQPQHF
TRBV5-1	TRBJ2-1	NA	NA	TGCGCCAGCAGCTGGAAGGTTAGCGCTGAGCAGTTCTTC	CASSWKVSAEQFF
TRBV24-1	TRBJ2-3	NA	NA	TGTGCCACCAGTGATATGGGCACAGATACGCAGTATTTT	CATSDMGTDTQYF
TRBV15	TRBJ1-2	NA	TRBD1	TGTGCCACCAGCACCGGACAGGGGGCTACGGTCCGCTACACCTTC	CATSTGQGATVRYTF
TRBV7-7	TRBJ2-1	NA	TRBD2	TGTGCTAGCAGCTCTAGCGGGCCCTCGAATGAGCAGTTCTTC	CASSSSGPSNEQFF
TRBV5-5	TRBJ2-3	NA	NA	TGTGCCAGCAGCTTGTCCTTCGGAGATACGCAGTATTTT	CASSLSFGDTQYF
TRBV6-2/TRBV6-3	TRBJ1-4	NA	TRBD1	TGTGCCAGCAGTTACCATGACAGGGGGCATGAAAAACTGTTTTTT	CASSYHDRGHEKLFF
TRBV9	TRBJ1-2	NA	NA	TGTGCCAGCAGCGTAGGGTACAGGGATGGCTACACCTTC	CASSVGYRDGYTF
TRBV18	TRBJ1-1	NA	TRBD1	TGTGCCAGCTCACCACTGAGACAGGGGTTAAACACTGAAGCTTTCTTT	CASSPLRQGLNTEAFF
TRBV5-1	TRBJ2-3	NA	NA	TGCGCCAGCAGCTCAGGACAGACCATTAGCACAGATACGCAGTATTTT	CASSSGQTISTDTQYF
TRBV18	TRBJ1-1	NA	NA	TGTGCCAGCTCCCGTAAGACGACAGAGGACACTGAAGCTTTCTTT	CASSRKTTEDTEAFF
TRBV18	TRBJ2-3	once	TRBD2	TGTGCCAGCTCACCACCGGGACTAGCGAAACGGGCAGATACGCAGTATTTT	CASSPPGLAKRADTQYF
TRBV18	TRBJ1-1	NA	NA	TGTGCCAGCTCATCCTCAAGGTGGGGGGCTTTCTTT	CASSSSRWGAFF
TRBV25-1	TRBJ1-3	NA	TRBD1	TGTGCCAGCAGTGAATCAGGGACAGCAAACACCATATATTTT	CASSESGTANTIYF
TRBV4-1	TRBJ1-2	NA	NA	TGCGCCAGCAGCCAATATTACAGGTCCCAAGACGGCTACACCTTC	CASSQYYRSQDGYTF
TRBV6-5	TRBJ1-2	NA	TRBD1	TGTGCCAGCACCGAAAGGACAGGAAACTATGGCTACACCTTC	CASTERTGNYGYTF